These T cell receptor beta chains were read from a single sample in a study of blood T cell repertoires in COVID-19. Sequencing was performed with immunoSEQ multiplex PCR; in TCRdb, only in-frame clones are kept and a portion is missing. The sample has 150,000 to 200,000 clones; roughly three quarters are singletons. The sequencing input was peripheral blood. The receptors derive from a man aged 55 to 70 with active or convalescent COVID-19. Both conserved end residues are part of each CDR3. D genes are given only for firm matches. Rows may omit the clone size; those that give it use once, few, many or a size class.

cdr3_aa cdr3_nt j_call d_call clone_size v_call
CASSPGTATNTGELFF TGCGCCAGCAGCCCCGGGACAGCGACGAACACCGGGGAGCTGTTTTTT TRBJ2-2 TRBD1 - TRBV5-1
CASSQGQGAEGTEAFF TGCGCCAGCAGCCAGGGACAGGGGGCGGAGGGCACTGAAGCTTTCTTT TRBJ1-1 TRBD1 - TRBV5-1
CASSNRDRVYGYTF TGTGCCAGTAGTAACCGGGACAGGGTTTATGGCTACACCTTC TRBJ1-2 TRBD1 - TRBV19
CASSVGIASYNEQFF TGTGCCAGCAGCGTAGGAATAGCTTCCTACAATGAGCAGTTCTTC TRBJ2-1 - - TRBV9
CSVEDTASITTF TGCAGCGTTGAAGACACAGCCTCCATCACGACCTTC TRBJ1-2 - - TRBV29-1
CASTSAGGWDEQFF TGTGCCAGTACCTCAGCGGGAGGCTGGGATGAGCAGTTCTTC TRBJ2-1 TRBD2 - TRBV19
CASSSIDGTVAGELFF TGTGCCAGCAGCTCGATCGACGGGACAGTCGCCGGGGAGCTGTTTTTT TRBJ2-2 TRBD1 - TRBV5-8
CASRPLGGNEKLFF TGTGCCAGCAGGCCCCTCGGGGGGAATGAAAAACTGTTTTTT TRBJ1-4 - - TRBV6-5
CASSYAGAGYTF TGTGCCAGCAGTTACGCAGGGGCCGGCTACACCTTC TRBJ1-2 - - TRBV6-2/TRBV6-3
CAISEGQVNEQYF TGTGCCATCAGTGAGGGACAGGTAAACGAGCAGTACTTC TRBJ2-7 TRBD1 - TRBV10-3
CASSLELGSRHNEQFF TGTGCCAGCAGCTTAGAGCTAGGCTCGCGTCACAATGAGCAGTTCTTC TRBJ2-1 - many TRBV7-2